The rows below give T cell receptor beta chains drawn from one sample of a study of vaccination effects on CD4 cells after COVID-19. Generated by immunoSEQ multiplex PCR, the TCRdb table keeps only in-frame clones and is missing some. The profile shows some 38,000 clones, roughly 69% of them singletons. For these receptors, no antigen is known. The source material was CD4+ T cells from PBMCs cultured with HCoV-NL63 spike peptides, sampled before COVID-19 vaccination. Receptors originate from a human donor who had a prior SARS-CoV-2 infection. The CDR3 runs from the conserved cysteine through the conserved F or W. The D gene is left open where the match is weak. Where a row states a size, it is once, few, many or the class of an expanded clone; other rows omit it.

v_call: TRBV29-1; j_call: TRBJ2-1; d_call: NA; clone_size: NA; cdr3_aa: CSVDQGPFF; cdr3_nt: TGCAGCGTTGATCAGGGCCCGTTCTTC
v_call: TRBV19; j_call: TRBJ2-7; d_call: NA; clone_size: NA; cdr3_aa: CASTPDGSREQYF; cdr3_nt: TGTGCCAGTACCCCGGACGGGAGTCGCGAGCAGTACTTC
v_call: TRBV27; j_call: TRBJ2-3; d_call: NA; clone_size: NA; cdr3_aa: CAATIRSRTVTDTQYF; cdr3_nt: TGTGCCGCCACAATTCGGTCTCGGACCGTCACAGATACGCAGTATTTT
v_call: TRBV9; j_call: TRBJ1-3; d_call: NA; clone_size: NA; cdr3_aa: CASRVTGTGNTIYF; cdr3_nt: TGTGCCAGCAGGGTCACAGGAACTGGAAACACCATATATTTT
v_call: TRBV18; j_call: TRBJ1-3; d_call: NA; clone_size: few; cdr3_aa: CASSPSRGRFGNTIYF; cdr3_nt: TGTGCCAGCTCACCATCTCGGGGGCGGTTTGGAAACACCATATATTTT
v_call: TRBV25-1; j_call: TRBJ1-4; d_call: NA; clone_size: NA; cdr3_aa: CASSDPPRQGTEKLFF; cdr3_nt: TGTGCCAGCAGTGACCCCCCACGGCAGGGTACGGAAAAACTGTTTTTT
v_call: TRBV27; j_call: TRBJ2-2; d_call: NA; clone_size: NA; cdr3_aa: CASSLFGSPNTGELFF; cdr3_nt: TGTGCCAGCAGTTTATTTGGGAGCCCGAACACCGGGGAGCTGTTTTTT
v_call: TRBV12-3/TRBV12-4; j_call: TRBJ2-2; d_call: NA; clone_size: NA; cdr3_aa: CASTRRTGELFF; cdr3_nt: TGTGCCAGCACACGAAGGACCGGGGAGCTGTTTTTT
v_call: TRBV18; j_call: TRBJ2-1; d_call: TRBD1; clone_size: NA; cdr3_aa: CASSPPGQAAWEQFF; cdr3_nt: TGTGCCAGCTCACCGCCGGGACAGGCGGCTTGGGAGCAGTTCTTC
v_call: TRBV20-1; j_call: TRBJ2-1; d_call: TRBD2; clone_size: NA; cdr3_aa: CSAGRGEEQFF; cdr3_nt: TGCAGTGCGGGACGGGGGGAGGAGCAGTTCTTC
v_call: TRBV7-2; j_call: TRBJ1-1; d_call: NA; clone_size: NA; cdr3_aa: CASSPMKGNTEAFF; cdr3_nt: TGTGCCAGCAGCCCCATGAAGGGGAACACTGAAGCTTTCTTT
v_call: TRBV7-2; j_call: TRBJ2-5; d_call: NA; clone_size: NA; cdr3_aa: CASSPTSEVKYF; cdr3_nt: TGTGCCAGCAGCCCGACATCGGAGGTTAAGTACTTC